This T cell receptor beta chain stems from a study of identical twins. From the 5' RACE reads, TCRdb called clonotypes with MiXCR, one entry per CDR3 protein. The data show more than 250,000 distinct CDR3 sequences, 8% to 9% seen once. Everyone who gave samples was a healthy Caucasian. With V trimmed by 3 bases and J by 3 bases, 4 bases remained unmatched. Germline V gene lookup returns CDR1 KGHDR and CDR2 SFDVKD. The CDR3 is made up of 16 amino acids. This same sample was also taken into another study, of yellow fever vaccine responses in identical twins.

Sequenced material: memory (CD45RO+) T cells sorted from blood. This receptor was obtained from a woman aged 18-29 years in good health. The chain combines TRBV24-1 with TRBJ2-2; 9 nucleotides align to TRBD1. As DNA, the CDR3 is TGTGCCACCAGTGATCCGGACAGGGGAGACACCGGGGAGCTGTTTTTT. Translated: CATSDPDRGDTGELFF.